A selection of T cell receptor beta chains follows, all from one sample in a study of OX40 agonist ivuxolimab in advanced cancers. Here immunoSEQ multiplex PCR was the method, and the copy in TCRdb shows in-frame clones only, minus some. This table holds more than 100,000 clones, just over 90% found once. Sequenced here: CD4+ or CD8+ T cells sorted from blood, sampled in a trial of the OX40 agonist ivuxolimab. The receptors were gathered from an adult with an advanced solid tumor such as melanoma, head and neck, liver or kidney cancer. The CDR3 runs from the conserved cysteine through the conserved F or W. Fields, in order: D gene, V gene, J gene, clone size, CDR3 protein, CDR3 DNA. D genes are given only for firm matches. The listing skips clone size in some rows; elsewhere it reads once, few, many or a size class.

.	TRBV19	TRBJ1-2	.	CASSIGWDGGYTF	TGTGCCAGTAGTATAGGTTGGGACGGTGGCTACACCTTC
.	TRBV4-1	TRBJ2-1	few	CASSHGGNEQFF	TGCGCCAGCAGCCACGGCGGGAATGAGCAGTTCTTC
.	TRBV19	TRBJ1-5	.	CASSAASIWNQPQHF	TGTGCCAGTAGTGCAGCAAGCATCTGGAATCAGCCCCAGCATTTT
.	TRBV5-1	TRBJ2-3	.	CASSLEGRGTDTQYF	TGCGCCAGCAGCTTGGAGGGCAGGGGCACAGATACGCAGTATTTT
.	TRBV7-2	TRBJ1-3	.	CASSLAGRLGNTIYF	TGTGCCAGCAGCTTAGCGGGACGCCTGGGAAACACCATATATTTT
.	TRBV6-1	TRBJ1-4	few	CASSAQAGLNEKLFF	TGTGCCAGCAGCGCCCAGGCGGGGTTGAATGAAAAACTGTTTTTT
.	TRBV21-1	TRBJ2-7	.	CASSKPAGPCIDEQYF	TGTGCCAGCAGCAAACCCGCAGGTCCTTGCATCGACGAGCAGTACTTC
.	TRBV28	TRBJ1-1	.	CASSLAGNTEAFF	TGTGCCAGCAGTTTAGCGGGGAACACTGAAGCTTTCTTT
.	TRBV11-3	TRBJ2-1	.	CASSLVRPNEQFF	TGTGCCAGCAGCCTTGTTAGACCCAATGAGCAGTTCTTC
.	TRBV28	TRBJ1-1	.	CASSLMWTEAFF	TGTGCCAGCAGCCTTATGTGGACTGAAGCTTTCTTT
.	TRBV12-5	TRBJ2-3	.	CASGLGQNTDTQYF	TGTGCTAGTGGTTTGGGACAGAACACAGATACGCAGTATTTT
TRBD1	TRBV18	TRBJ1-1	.	CASSMDRGEAFF	TGTGCCAGCTCCATGGACAGGGGTGAAGCTTTCTTT
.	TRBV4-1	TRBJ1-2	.	CASSQDLTASYGYTF	TGCGCCAGCAGCCAAGATCTAACAGCGAGCTATGGCTACACCTTC
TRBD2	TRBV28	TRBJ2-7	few	CASSSPGSGKTYEQYF	TGTGCCAGCAGTTCCCCGGGAAGCGGGAAAACCTACGAGCAGTACTTC
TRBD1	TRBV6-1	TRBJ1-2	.	CASRTTGVFNYGYTF	TGTGCCAGCAGGACGACAGGGGTCTTTAACTATGGCTACACCTTC
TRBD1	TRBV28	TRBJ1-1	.	CASSPPGQGYTEAFF	TGTGCCAGCAGTCCTCCGGGACAGGGTTACACTGAAGCTTTCTTT
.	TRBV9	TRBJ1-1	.	CASSVGRTVTEAFF	TGTGCCAGCAGCGTAGGGCGGACAGTCACTGAAGCTTTCTTT
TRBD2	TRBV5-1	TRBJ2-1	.	CASSLAKREWNEQFF	TGCGCCAGCAGCTTGGCCAAGCGGGAGTGGAATGAGCAGTTCTTC
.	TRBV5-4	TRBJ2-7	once	CASSLGGSRGEQYF	TGTGCCAGCAGCTTGGGGGGCTCGAGGGGCGAGCAGTACTTC
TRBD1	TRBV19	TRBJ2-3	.	CASRLGQGSTDTQYF	TGTGCCAGTAGACTAGGACAGGGAAGCACAGATACGCAGTATTTT
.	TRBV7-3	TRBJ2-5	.	CASSFFHQETQYF	TGTGCCAGCAGCTTTTTTCACCAAGAGACCCAGTACTTC
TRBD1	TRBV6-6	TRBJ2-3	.	CASRHRTGERTDTQYF	TGTGCCAGCAGGCATCGGACAGGGGAAAGGACAGATACGCAGTATTTT
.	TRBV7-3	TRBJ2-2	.	CASSLGGFTGELFF	TGTGCCAGCAGCCTTGGTGGGTTCACCGGGGAGCTGTTTTTT
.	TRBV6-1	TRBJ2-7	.	CASSRVSEQYF	TGTGCCAGCAGTAGAGTATCCGAGCAGTACTTC
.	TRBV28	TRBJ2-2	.	CASKGQGTNTGELFF	TGTGCCAGCAAGGGGCAGGGAACGAACACCGGGGAGCTGTTTTTT
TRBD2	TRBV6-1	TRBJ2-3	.	CATDQGLAGGLKYF	TGTGCCACTGACCAGGGACTAGCGGGAGGGCTTAAGTATTTT
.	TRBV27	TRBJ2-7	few	CASSSRLDEQYF	TGTGCCAGCAGTTCGAGACTTGACGAGCAGTACTTC
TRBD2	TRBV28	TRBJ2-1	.	CASSLYPGGVSYNEQFF	TGTGCCAGCAGTTTATACCCGGGAGGGGTTTCCTACAATGAGCAGTTCTTC
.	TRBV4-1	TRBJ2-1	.	CASSQDGRRGEQFF	TGCGCCAGCAGCCAAGATGGGCGGAGGGGTGAGCAGTTCTTC
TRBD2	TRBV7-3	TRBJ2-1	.	CASSLTSGSLNEQFF	TGTGCCAGCAGCTTGACTAGCGGGAGTTTAAATGAGCAGTTCTTC
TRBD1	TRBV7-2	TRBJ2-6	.	CASSLGTGDSGANVLTF	TGTGCCAGCAGCCTCGGGACAGGGGACTCTGGGGCCAACGTCCTGACTTTC
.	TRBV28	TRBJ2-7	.	CASSVYSKSSYEQYF	TGTGCCAGCAGTGTCTACAGTAAAAGCTCCTACGAGCAGTACTTC
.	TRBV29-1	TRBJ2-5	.	CSVGGETQYF	TGCAGCGTTGGGGGGGAGACCCAGTACTTC
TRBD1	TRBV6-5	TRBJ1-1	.	CASSKDRREAFF	TGTGCCAGCAGTAAGGACAGGCGAGAAGCTTTCTTT
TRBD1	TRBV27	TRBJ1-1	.	CASSLRQGLNTEAFF	TGTGCCAGCAGTTTAAGACAGGGGTTGAACACTGAAGCTTTCTTT
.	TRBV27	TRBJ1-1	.	CASSLGNSENTEAFF	TGTGCCAGCAGTTTAGGGAACTCGGAGAACACTGAAGCTTTCTTT
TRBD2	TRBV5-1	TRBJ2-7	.	CASSRGTSGYLYEQYF	TGCGCCAGCAGCAGGGGGACTAGCGGGTACCTCTACGAGCAGTACTTC
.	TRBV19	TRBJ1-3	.	CASSGTAGNTIYF	TGTGCCAGTAGTGGGACGGCTGGAAACACCATATATTTT
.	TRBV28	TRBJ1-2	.	CASSLNGGAYGYTF	TGTGCCAGCAGTTTAAACGGGGGCGCCTATGGCTACACCTTC
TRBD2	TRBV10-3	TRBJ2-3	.	CAISIAGTDTQYF	TGTGCCATCAGCATAGCGGGGACAGATACGCAGTATTTT
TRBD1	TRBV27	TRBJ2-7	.	CASSYQGANPYEQYF	TGTGCCAGCAGTTACCAGGGGGCGAATCCCTACGAGCAGTACTTC
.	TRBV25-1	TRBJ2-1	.	CASNHGVRYNEQFF	TGTGCCAGTAATCACGGAGTCAGGTACAATGAGCAGTTCTTC
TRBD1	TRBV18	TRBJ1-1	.	CASSPSQGASYTEAFF	TGTGCCAGCTCACCTTCCCAGGGGGCGAGCTACACTGAAGCTTTCTTT
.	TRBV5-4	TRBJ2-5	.	CASSVTGFEETQYF	TGTGCCAGCAGCGTCACAGGTTTCGAGGAGACCCAGTACTTC
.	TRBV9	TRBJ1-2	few	CASSPWTATNYGYTF	TGTGCCAGCAGCCCCTGGACAGCCACTAACTATGGCTACACCTTC
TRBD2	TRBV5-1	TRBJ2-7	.	CASSLAPGGFEQYF	TGCGCCAGCAGCTTGGCCCCGGGGGGTTTTGAGCAGTACTTC
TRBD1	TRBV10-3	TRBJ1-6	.	CATRGQGDNSPLHF	TGTGCCACGAGGGGACAGGGGGATAATTCACCCCTCCACTTT
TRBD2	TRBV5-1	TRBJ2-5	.	CASSAATSELGTQYF	TGCGCCAGCAGCGCCGCCACTAGCGAGCTAGGGACCCAGTACTTC
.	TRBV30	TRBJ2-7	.	CAWSVGRPYEQYF	TGTGCCTGGAGTGTTGGCAGGCCCTACGAGCAGTACTTC
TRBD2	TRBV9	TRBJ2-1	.	CASSRGTSGDEQFF	TGTGCCAGCAGCAGGGGGACTAGCGGCGATGAGCAGTTCTTC
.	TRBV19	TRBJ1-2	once	CASSIVEGFYGYTF	TGTGCCAGTAGTATAGTGGAGGGCTTCTATGGCTACACCTTC
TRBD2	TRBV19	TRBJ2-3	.	CASGLAGDTDTQYF	TGTGCCAGTGGGCTAGCGGGAGACACAGATACGCAGTATTTT
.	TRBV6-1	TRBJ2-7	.	CASSEMWGPYEQYF	TGTGCCAGCAGTGAAATGTGGGGCCCCTACGAGCAGTACTTC
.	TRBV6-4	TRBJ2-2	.	CASSVTTNTGELFF	TGTGCCAGCAGTGTTACTACGAACACCGGGGAGCTGTTTTTT
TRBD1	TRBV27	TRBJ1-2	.	CASSLSLNSDREAYGYTF	TGTGCCAGCAGTTTATCGCTAAATTCGGACAGGGAGGCCTATGGCTACACCTTC